The present T cell receptor (beta chain) was sequenced within a study of cytomegalovirus exposure and HLA in healthy donors. With 60 Vbeta and 13 Jbeta primers, the PCR was carried out. Profiling relied on immunoSEQ multiplex PCR, and the TCRdb table lists in-frame clones only, not all of them. The sample has under 150,000 clones; about two thirds are singletons. V lost 5 bases, J lost 8 bases, and 16 bases lay in between. CDR1 and CDR2 from the germline V gene are MNHEY and SMNVEV (reference sequence). This CDR3 is built from 14 residues. This sequence was found in a human donor in good health. The V and J genes are TRBV27 and TRBJ2-1; D is perhaps TRBD2 (6 bases). Sequenced: PBMCs. CDR3 amino acids: CASSTPLTSDEQFF. DNA for the CDR3: TGTGCCAGCAGTACACCCTTGACTAGTGATGAGCAGTTCTTC.